The 17 T cell receptor beta chains in this list originate from one sample, sequenced in a study of T cell responses to AZD1222 COVID-19 vaccine (dated by TCRdb to about 2021). This specimen's time point label, interpreted: baseline before first vaccination. The library was produced with the immunoSEQ multiplex PCR assay. In its TCRdb copy, this immuneACCESS table keeps in-frame sequences only and misses some clones. Where compared with another copy, unresolved V genes explain less than half of these, and the others have no known cause. The sample table shows 95,000 to 150,000 clones, and about 90% are seen once. The leading ten clones occupy roughly 5.4% of the sample. Here the sequenced sample was peripheral blood, taken on day 0 of AZD1222 vaccination. The origin of the receptors is an adult in good health.

This chain links TRBV25-1 with TRBJ2-1, with D maybe TRBD2 (5 bases). This CDR3 region has 14 residues. V lost 2 bases and J 4 bases, leaving 9 bases between the germline ends. The V gene's germline CDR1 is MGHDK and CDR2 SYGVNS. This chain's CDR3 is CASSEERTYNEQFF. For the CDR3, the DNA is TGTGCCAGCAGTGAAGAGAGGACTTACAATGAGCAGTTCTTC.

The rearrangement links TRBV3-1 (or the pseudogene TRBV3-2) to TRBJ1-5, with D unclear. The CDR3 consists of 15 residues. Germline CDR1 LGHDT, CDR2 YNNKEL (reference sequence). V was pared by 8 bases and J by 4 bases, with 18 bases between. CDR3 in amino acids: CASSPDKGANQPQHF. In nucleotides, the CDR3 is TGTGCCAGCTCCCCGGATAAGGGCGCAAATCAGCCCCAGCATTTT.

V and J are TRBV19 and TRBJ2-2; perhaps TRBD2 as D (5 bases). The CDR3 runs to 14 residues. Trimming took 3 bases from V and 0 from J, leaving 5 bases between them. The germline CDR1 and CDR2 sequences are LNHDA and SQIVND (reference sequence). The DNA for the CDR3 is TGTGCCAGTAGTATGGAGGCGAACACCGGGGAGCTGTTTTTT. Translating gives CASSMEANTGELFF.

This chain connects TRBV10-1 to TRBJ1-4; a weak D match, TRBD1 (6 bases). This CDR3 is 13 amino acids long. V lost 0 bases and J lost 10, with 9 bases in between. The germline gives CDR1 WNHNN, CDR2 SYGVQD (reference sequence). The CDR3 protein is CASSESRGAKLFF. The CDR3 nucleotides are TGCGCCAGCAGTGAGTCGCGGGGGGCAAAACTGTTTTTT.

This rearrangement joins TRBV5-1 to TRBJ1-1; D not certain. The CDR3 contains 14 residues. V shed 1 base and J shed 0 bases, with 7 bases lying between them. Per the germline V gene, CDR1 is SGHRS and CDR2 is YFSETQ. CDR3 sequence: CASSLHLMNTEAFF. CDR3 DNA sequence: TGCGCCAGCAGCTTGCATCTCATGAACACTGAAGCTTTCTTT.

The V call is TRBV28, the J call TRBJ2-3; 9 bases agree with TRBD2. V dropped 5 bases and J dropped 3; count of bases not matched to a gene: 6. Per germline, CDR1 MDHEN and CDR2 SYDVKM. This CDR3 spans 15 amino acids. As DNA, the CDR3 is TGTGCCAGCAGTCCTAGCGGGATTGTGACAGATACGCAGTATTTT. Residues: CASSPSGIVTDTQYF.

Details on this clone: At one end the junction does not follow the germline gene, possibly because of a read error. Other DNA sequences within the sample encode an identical CDR3. The rearrangement links TRBV12-5 to TRBJ2-2, with D possibly matching TRBD2 (6 bases). CDR3 length: 15 amino acids. Per the germline V gene, CDR1 is LGHNT and CDR2 is FRNRAP. The CDR3 DNA follows: TGTGCTAGTGTTTCCGGGAGTTTGAACACCGGAGAGCTGTTTTTT. Translating it yields CASVSGSLNTGELFF.

The chain carries TRBV5-1 and TRBJ2-4; 7 bases match TRBD1. V dropped 1 base and J dropped 15; count of bases not matched to a gene: 10. The CDR3 runs 13 residues. The germline V gene encodes CDR1 SGHRS and CDR2 YFSETQ. DNA of the CDR3: TGCGCCAGCAGCTTGCAATCGACGGGACAGTGGTACTTC. It yields the protein CASSLQSTGQWYF. The variable domain in full, with the rest retrieved from reference TRBV5-1 and TRBJ2-4, is KAGVTQTPRYLIKTRGQQVTLSCSPISGHRSVSWYQQTPGQGLQFLFEYFSETQRNKGNFPGRFSGRQFSNSRSEMNVSTLELGDSALYLCASSLQSTGQWYFGAGTRLSVL.

The chain links TRBV29-1 to TRBJ1-3, with D hard to call. V lost 5 bases, J lost 5 bases, and 13 bases lay in between. This CDR3 has 13 amino acids. In germline, CDR1 is SQVTM, CDR2 ANQGSEA. In DNA form, the CDR3 reads TGCAGCGTTTCAAGGACGGGTCGAAACACCATATATTTT. Translation gives CSVSRTGRNTIYF.

The chain combines TRBV6-5 with TRBJ1-4; D is uncertain. Germline V gene data show CDR1 as MNHEY and CDR2 as SVGAGI. V lost 6 bases, J lost 7 bases, and 9 bases lay in between. The CDR3 is 12 amino acids. The CDR3 protein is CASRGRSEKLFF. CDR3 coding DNA: TGTGCCAGCAGGGGTCGATCTGAAAAACTGTTTTTT.

J is TRBJ2-5 and V is TRBV6-5; D perhaps matches TRBD2 (5 bases). The germline CDR1 and CDR2 sequences are MNHEY and SVGAGI. The germline V and J ends were trimmed by 3 bases and 3 bases, with 5 bases remaining between them. The CDR3 consists of 12 residues. CDR3 residues: CASSYSEETQYF. The CDR3 nucleotides read TGTGCCAGCAGTTATAGCGAAGAGACCCAGTACTTC.

The chain joins TRBV10-1 to TRBJ2-3; 7 nucleotides align to TRBD1. This CDR3 spans 15 amino acids. The V gene's germline CDR1 is WNHNN and CDR2 SYGVQD (reference sequence). After removal of 3 bases from V and 5 bases from J, the junction contained 8 bases not matched to a gene. The CDR3 nucleotides are TGCGCCAGCAGTGACCTCGACAGGGACGGAGATACGCAGTATTTT. Amino acid sequence: CASSDLDRDGDTQYF.

This clone was observed a single time. The chain employs TRBV19 and TRBJ1-3, with TRBD1 as a possible D gene (5 bases). Germline lookup yields CDR1 LNHDA and CDR2 SQIVND (reference sequence). The V gene lost 3 bases and the J gene lost 2 bases, with 17 bases spanning the gap. The CDR3 has 17 amino acids. The CDR3 region has the DNA TGTGCCAGTAGTATGGGCCGAGACAGAGGCCCTGGAAACACCATATATTTT. Amino acids: CASSMGRDRGPGNTIYF.

The chain recombines TRBV19 with TRBJ1-4, with 10 bases matching TRBD1. The CDR3 extends over 13 amino acids. Germline assignment: CDR1 LNHDA and CDR2 SQIVND (reference sequence). The junction had 9 bases not matched to a gene; V was cut back by 9 bases and J by 11 bases. CDR3 protein: CASRRDRGPKLFF. In DNA, the CDR3 is TGTGCCAGCCGCCGGGACAGGGGACCGAAACTGTTTTTT.

The CDR3 protein is CASKSTDTDTQYF. The CDR3 region has the DNA TGTGCCAGCAAAAGCACAGACACAGATACGCAGTATTTT. The V and J genes are TRBV6-5 and TRBJ2-3, with D hard to call. Trimming pared 7 bases from V and 2 bases from J, leaving 10 bases between. The CDR3 runs to 13 residues. The germline V gene encodes CDR1 MNHEY and CDR2 SVGAGI.

The chain uses TRBV29-1 and TRBJ1-2; 9 positions agree with TRBD1. The V and J ends lost 7 bases and 3 bases, in that order; junction bases with no gene match: 18. CDR1 is SQVTM, CDR2 ANQGSEA, per germline. The CDR3 runs to 17 residues. The DNA for the CDR3 is TGCAGCGCGCGGCGGGACAGGGAAAGTGGAATCTACTATGGCTACACCTTC. Protein product: CSARRDRESGIYYGYTF. The full variable domain, rest sourced from reference TRBV29-1 and TRBJ1-2, is SAVISQKPSRDICQRGTSLTIQCQVDSQVTMMFWYRQQPGQSLTLIATANQGSEATYESGFVIDKFPISRPNLTFSTLTVSNMSPEDSSIYLCSARRDRESGIYYGYTFGSGTRLTVV.

Only one count was recorded for this clone. J is TRBJ1-2 and V is TRBV9, with D perhaps matching TRBD1 (5 bases). The CDR3 extends over 15 amino acids. V was clipped by 4 bases and J by 4 bases, with 17 bases between them. Germline V gene data show CDR1 as SGDLS and CDR2 as YYNGEE. The CDR3 sequence: CASSTSPGASYGYTF. CDR3 bases: TGTGCCAGCAGCACTTCCCCCGGGGCGTCCTATGGCTACACCTTC.